The 32 T cell receptor beta chains listed next were all sequenced from one sample in a study of shared clonotypes between healthy human individuals. Measured with immunoSEQ multiplex PCR; TCRdb has only the in-frame clones, and not every one. Of 1 million to 1.2 million clones listed, roughly 77% are singletons. Sequencing was done on a sample of memory CD4+ T cells from PBMCs. The subset here: CD45RA-negative fraction. The receptors stem from a man younger than 35 in good health. Some clones in this sample may be carry-over from other donors' samples.

CDR3: CASSLKGAHYGYTF. The CDR3 bases are TGTGCCAGCAGCTTAAAGGGGGCACACTATGGCTACACCTTC. The V call is TRBV7-9, the J call TRBJ1-2, with 7 positions matching TRBD1. Germline V lookup: CDR1 SEHNR, CDR2 FQNEAQ (reference sequence). Germline trimming cut 2 bases from V and 3 bases from J; bases unmatched to any gene: 3. The CDR3 contains 14 residues.

This clone has only a few counts. Other nucleotide sequences from this sample produce the same CDR3. V gene TRBV9 combines with J gene TRBJ2-1; possible D gene TRBD2, 6 bases. Between the trimmed V and J ends, which lost 5 bases and 1 base, there was a span of 7 bases. Germline CDR1 and CDR2: SGDLS and YYNGEE. This CDR3 is built from 13 residues. CDR3 loop: CASSSGSYNEQFF. The CDR3 region has the DNA TGTGCCAGCAGTAGCGGATCCTACAATGAGCAGTTCTTC.

This clone has just one count. V is TRBV28 and J is TRBJ2-7, with TRBD1 identical over 9 bases. V lost 2 bases and J lost 3; bases outside the gene matches: 14. Germline loops: CDR1 MDHEN, CDR2 SYDVKM. The CDR3 covers 18 residues. DNA of the CDR3: TGTGCCAGCAGTTTACCCACTCTTTACCGGGACAGGGACTACGAGCAGTACTTC. Residues: CASSLPTLYRDRDYEQYF.

The rearrangement joins TRBV15 to TRBJ2-1; 10 positions agree with TRBD1. The germline V gene encodes CDR1 LNHNV and CDR2 YYDKDF (reference sequence). Unmatched junction bases numbered 16, after V lost 0 bases and J lost 5 bases. The CDR3 contains 20 residues. CDR3 DNA sequence: TGTGCCACCAGCAGAGATTTCACCGGACAGGGGGGTTCGGCCGACAATGAGCAGTTCTTC. Its translation is CATSRDFTGQGGSADNEQFF.

The CDR3 here is CASSPRPAGTDTQYF. The CDR3 DNA is TGCGCCAGCAGCCCCCGCCCAGCGGGAACAGATACGCAGTATTTT. The chain has TRBV5-1 and TRBJ2-3; 7 bases are a match to TRBD2. V shed 4 bases, J shed 3 bases, and the junction held 8 bases outside the gene matches. CDR1 is SGHRS, CDR2 YFSETQ, per germline. CDR3 size: 15 residues.

V gene TRBV14 combines with J gene TRBJ1-2; 8 bases line up with TRBD1. J was trimmed by 4 bases and V by 0 bases; bases with no gene match: 7. This CDR3 comprises 16 residues. CDR1 and CDR2 from the germline V gene are SGHDN and FVKESK. The chain's CDR3 is CASSQDRGRGLYGYTF. As DNA, the CDR3 is TGTGCCAGCAGCCAAGATCGGGGCAGGGGGCTCTATGGCTACACCTTC.

The V and J genes are TRBV27 and TRBJ2-3, with D perhaps being TRBD1 or TRBD2 (5 bases each). This CDR3 comprises 15 residues. Germline V gene lookup returns CDR1 MNHEY and CDR2 SMNVEV (reference sequence). Trimming removed 5 bases at V and 2 bases at J, with 14 bases between. The CDR3 protein is CASSPRGPHTDTQYF. Written as DNA, the CDR3 is TGTGCCAGCAGTCCACGGGGCCCTCACACAGATACGCAGTATTTT.

CDR3 protein: CSGGGTGDTEAFF. In DNA, the CDR3 is TGCAGCGGTGGGGGGACAGGGGACACTGAAGCTTTCTTT. The V call is TRBV29-1, the J call TRBJ1-1; 10 positions match TRBD1. Germline V gene data show CDR1 as SQVTM and CDR2 as ANQGSEA. CDR3 length equals 13 residues. V dropped 7 bases and J dropped 3; count of bases not matched to a gene: 5.

This clone was found a few times. Germline is not matched at one junction end, which may reflect a read error. This rearrangement joins TRBV18 to TRBJ1-1; D is possibly TRBD1 (6 bases). Germline CDR1 and CDR2: KGHSH and LQKENI. The CDR3 is made up of 12 amino acids. This chain's CDR3 is CASSPQGSEAFF. As DNA, the CDR3 is TGTGCCAGCTCGCCACAGGGCTCTGAAGCTTTCTTT.

V usage is TRBV28 and J usage is TRBJ2-1; D is perhaps TRBD2 (5 bases). Germline CDR1 MDHEN, CDR2 SYDVKM. Trimming removed 0 bases at V and 10 bases at J, with 13 bases between. The CDR3 consists of 14 residues. The CDR3 nucleotides read TGTGCCAGCAGTTTATGGTTTGAGCGGTCCGAGCAGTTCTTC. Translated: CASSLWFERSEQFF.

This clone came up once. The chain is built from TRBV7-2 and TRBJ2-5, with 11 bases fitting TRBD2. The V gene's germline CDR1 is SGHTA and CDR2 FQGNSA. CDR3 length: 15 amino acids. V gave up 2 bases and J gave up 3 bases; unmatched junction bases: 2. The CDR3 reads CASSLLGLAEETQYF. The CDR3 nucleotides are TGTGCCAGCAGCTTATTGGGACTAGCGGAAGAGACCCAGTACTTC.

This sequence joins TRBV7-8 and TRBJ2-7; possibly TRBD1 or TRBD2 for D (6 bases each). In germline, CDR1 is SGHVS, CDR2 FQNEAQ. Trimming shortened V by 3 bases and J by 3 bases, and 12 bases separated the two germline ends. The CDR3 is 14 residues long. CDR3 loop: CASSLTGGVYEQYF. DNA for the CDR3: TGTGCCAGCAGCTTGACCGGGGGCGTCTACGAGCAGTACTTC.

About this clone itself: Other DNA sequences from this sample encode an identical CDR3 as well. The V gene is TRBV29-1, the J gene TRBJ2-1; 9 bases match TRBD2. V lost 5 bases, J lost 1 base, and 9 bases stayed unmatched. Looked up from germline, CDR1 is SQVTM and CDR2 is ANQGSEA. This CDR3 region has 16 residues. In DNA, the CDR3 is TGCAGCGTTTTATCGCGGGAGGGCATTTCCTACAATGAGCAGTTCTTC. It specifies CSVLSREGISYNEQFF.

Concerning this clone: The sample holds other DNA sequences that translate to the same CDR3. The rearrangement joins TRBV5-1 to TRBJ2-5; a possible D gene is TRBD1 (5 bases). The CDR3 loop spans 14 amino acids. CDR1 and CDR2 from the germline V gene are SGHRS and YFSETQ. Between the trimmed V and J ends, which lost 0 bases and 2 bases, there was a span of 8 bases. The CDR3 spells CASSLAPGQETQYF. In DNA form, the CDR3 reads TGCGCCAGCAGCTTGGCGCCAGGGCAAGAGACCCAGTACTTC. Full variable domain (outside the CDR3, taken from reference TRBV5-1 and TRBJ2-5): KAGVTQTPRYLIKTRGQQVTLSCSPISGHRSVSWYQQTPGQGLQFLFEYFSETQRNKGNFPGRFSGRQFSNSRSEMNVSTLELGDSALYLCASSLAPGQETQYFGPGTRLLVL.

V gene TRBV6-5 combines with J gene TRBJ2-5; 8 bases match TRBD2. Germline lookup yields CDR1 MNHEY and CDR2 SVGAGI. The CDR3 is 14 amino acids. V lost 2 bases, J lost 6 bases, and 5 bases stayed unmatched. The CDR3 DNA is TGTGCCAGCAGTTACAACCGCGGGGGGAAGACCCAGTACTTC. It translates to CASSYNRGGKTQYF.

V gene TRBV7-2 combines with J gene TRBJ2-1, with a weak D call TRBD2 (5 bases). The CDR3 extends over 16 amino acids. CDR1 is SGHTA and CDR2 is FQGNSA in the germline V gene. V lost 1 base and J lost 6, with 16 bases in between. The chain's CDR3 is CASSLVALAGGNEQFF. CDR3 nucleotides: TGTGCCAGCAGCTTAGTAGCCCTAGCTGGAGGCAATGAGCAGTTCTTC.

This clone was detected a few times. The chain carries TRBV7-9 and TRBJ1-1; 7 bases align to TRBD1. This CDR3 is built from 15 residues. The trim removed 5 bases at V and 1 base at J, leaving 7 bases unmatched. The germline V gene has CDR1 SEHNR and CDR2 FQNEAQ (reference sequence). The CDR3 bases are TGTGCCAGCAGCCCCCGACAGGGCGCGAACACTGAAGCTTTCTTT. Protein product: CASSPRQGANTEAFF. Combining the CDR3 with reference TRBV7-9 and TRBJ1-1 gives the whole variable domain DTGVSQNPRHKITKRGQNVTFRCDPISEHNRLYWYRQTLGQGPEFLTYFQNEAQLEKSRLLSDRFSAERPKGSFSTLEIQRTEQGDSAMYLCASSPRQGANTEAFFGQGTRLTVV.

The rearrangement uses TRBV30 and TRBJ2-5; D gene uncertain. The CDR3 loop spans 10 amino acids. V was clipped by 8 bases and J by 5 bases, with 9 bases between them. Germline CDR1 is GTSNPN and CDR2 is SVGIG (reference sequence). DNA for the CDR3: TGTGCCCTGGAACAGGAGACCCAGTACTTC. It yields the protein CALEQETQYF. The full variable domain, in which reference TRBV30 and TRBJ2-5 provide the parts outside the CDR3, is SQTIHQWPATLVQPVGSPLSLECTVEGTSNPNLYWYRQAAGRGLQLLFYSVGIGQISSEVPQNLSASRPQDRQFILSSKKLLLSDSGFYLCALEQETQYFGPGTRLLVL.

This clone has a single count. The chain employs TRBV30 and TRBJ1-2, with a tentative D call TRBD1 (6 bases). The V gene lost 7 bases and the J gene lost 2 bases, with 11 bases spanning the gap. This CDR3 comprises 12 residues. CDR1 and CDR2 from the germline V gene are GTSNPN and SVGIG (reference sequence). The chain's CDR3 is CAYGGGNYGYTF. The CDR3 DNA sequence: TGTGCCTACGGCGGGGGCAACTATGGCTACACCTTC.

The chain has TRBV7-9 and TRBJ2-3; D not resolved. The germline CDR1 and CDR2 sequences are SEHNR and FQNEAQ (reference sequence). The CDR3 consists of 12 residues. CDR3 DNA sequence: TGTGCTCTACCAACTAGCACAGATACGCAGTATTTT. Translation gives CALPTSTDTQYF.

The chain joins TRBV27 to TRBJ1-1; possibly TRBD1 for D (5 bases). CDR3 size: 14 residues. Trimming removed 6 bases from V and 5 bases from J, with 16 bases in between. The germline gives CDR1 MNHEY, CDR2 SMNVEV (reference sequence). The CDR3 sequence: CASSQAWGGTEAFF. The CDR3, as DNA: TGTGCCAGCAGCCAAGCCTGGGGGGGGACTGAAGCTTTCTTT.

Concerning this clone: One end of the junction fails to match germline, which may point to a read error. The chain links TRBV30 to TRBJ2-7; D remains unclear. Germline V gene data show CDR1 as GTSNPN and CDR2 as SVGIG (reference sequence). The CDR3 is 11 residues long. CDR3 in amino acids: CAWTGSYGQYF. The CDR3 DNA sequence: TGTGCCTGGACGGGCTCCTACGGGCAGTACTTC.

The V gene is TRBV29-1, the J gene TRBJ1-1; 11 bases line up with TRBD1. Trimming removed 7 bases from V and 11 bases from J; junction bases left unmatched: 9. Germline V gene data show CDR1 as SQVTM and CDR2 as ANQGSEA. CDR3 length: 12 amino acids. CDR3 residues: CSAPGQGGWAFF. DNA for the CDR3: TGCAGCGCCCCGGGACAGGGGGGATGGGCTTTCTTT.

The rearrangement joins TRBV9 to TRBJ1-2; D is perhaps TRBD1 (6 bases). Germline CDR1 reads SGDLS; CDR2 reads YYNGEE. The CDR3 has 15 residues. V was trimmed by 0 bases and J by 6 bases, leaving 15 bases between them. CDR3 residues: CASSVGGLAPDGYTF. As DNA, the CDR3 is TGTGCCAGCAGCGTAGGGGGGCTCGCCCCAGATGGCTACACCTTC. Together with reference TRBV9 and TRBJ1-2, the CDR3 gives the full variable domain: DSGVTQTPKHLITATGQRVTLRCSPRSGDLSVYWYQQSLDQGLQFLIQYYNGEERAKGNILERFSAQQFPDLHSELNLSSLELGDSALYFCASSVGGLAPDGYTFGSGTRLTVV.

The chain uses TRBV28 and TRBJ2-2; no firm D call. The V gene's germline CDR1 is MDHEN and CDR2 SYDVKM. The germline V and J ends were trimmed by 9 bases and 1 base, with 3 bases remaining between them. The CDR3 consists of 11 residues. CDR3 residues: CASLNTGELFF. As DNA, the CDR3 is TGTGCCAGTTTGAACACCGGGGAGCTGTTTTTT.

The rearrangement joins TRBV28 to TRBJ2-7; 14 bases match TRBD2. V lost 4 bases and J lost 4; bases outside the gene matches: 6. The germline gives CDR1 MDHEN, CDR2 SYDVKM. The CDR3 extends over 16 amino acids. CDR3 bases: TGTGCCAGCAGTTCCCCCGGGACTAGCGGGAGATACGAGCAGTACTTC. Translation: CASSSPGTSGRYEQYF.

This clone was recorded only once. The rearrangement joins TRBV30 to TRBJ1-3; maybe TRBD1 (5 bases). Germline loops: CDR1 GTSNPN, CDR2 SVGIG (reference sequence). V lost 4 bases, J lost 4 bases, and 17 bases lay in between. CDR3 length: 15 amino acids. The CDR3 sequence: CAWKAGRVRGNTIYF. Written as DNA, the CDR3 is TGTGCCTGGAAAGCAGGCAGGGTGAGAGGAAACACCATATATTTT.

The chain employs TRBV13 and TRBJ2-5; D gene ambiguous. The CDR3 is made up of 13 amino acids. The V gene lost 7 bases and the J gene lost 7 bases, with 16 bases spanning the gap. CDR1 is PRHDT, CDR2 FYEKMQ, per germline (reference sequence). CDR3 nucleotides: TGTGCCAGCACCCCGACGGCAAGGTTGACCCAGTACTTC. Amino acids: CASTPTARLTQYF.

This sequence joins TRBV4-1 and TRBJ2-3, with D possibly TRBD2 on 5 matching bases. V lost 4 bases and J lost 1, with 12 bases in between. This CDR3 is 15 amino acids long. CDR1 MGHRA and CDR2 YSYEKL come from the germline V gene. The CDR3 reads CASSPQERRTDTQYF. The CDR3 DNA reads TGCGCCAGCAGCCCCCAAGAGCGGCGCACAGATACGCAGTATTTT.

This clone has only one observation. This chain joins TRBV5-1 and TRBJ2-1; 11 positions match TRBD1. The CDR3 runs to 15 residues. Trimming cost V 7 bases and J 5 bases; bases outside gene matches: 8. The germline V gene has CDR1 SGHRS and CDR2 YFSETQ. CDR3 region: CASGAGQGDHNEQFF. As DNA, the CDR3 is TGCGCCAGCGGGGCGGGACAGGGGGACCACAATGAGCAGTTCTTC.

The chain recombines TRBV21-1 with TRBJ1-1; TRBD1 reflects the table's D call only, with no check against the DNA. TRBV21-1 is a pseudogene locus. The length of the CDR3 is 14 residues. CDR3 sequence reads: CASREDRGRTEAFF. CDR3 sequence (DNA): TGTGCCAGCAGAGAGGACAGGGGGCGCACTGAAGCTTTCTTT.

This clone was counted once. A much larger clone lies a single base off, so this may be a read error. The rearrangement uses TRBV10-3 and TRBJ1-3; D ambiguous. Germline CDR1 ENHRY, CDR2 SYGVKD. The CDR3 consists of 16 residues. V was clipped by 2 bases and J by 4 bases, with 15 bases between them. DNA for the CDR3: TGTGCCATCAGTGAGCTCGGGGAGATGGGGGGAAACACCATATATTTT. Encoded protein: CAISELGEMGGNTIYF.